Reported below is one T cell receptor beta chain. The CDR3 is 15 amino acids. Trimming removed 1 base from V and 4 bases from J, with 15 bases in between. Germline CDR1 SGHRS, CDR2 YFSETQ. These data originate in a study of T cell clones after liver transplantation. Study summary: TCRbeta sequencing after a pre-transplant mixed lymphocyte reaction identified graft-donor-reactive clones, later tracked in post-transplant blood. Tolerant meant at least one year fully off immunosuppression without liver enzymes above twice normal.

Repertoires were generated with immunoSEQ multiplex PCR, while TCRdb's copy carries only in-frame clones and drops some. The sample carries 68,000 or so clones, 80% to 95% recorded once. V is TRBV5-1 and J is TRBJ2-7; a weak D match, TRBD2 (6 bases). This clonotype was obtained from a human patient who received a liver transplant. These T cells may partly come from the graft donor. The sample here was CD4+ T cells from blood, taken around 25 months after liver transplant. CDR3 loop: CASSLLGGMPYEQYF. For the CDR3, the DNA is TGCGCCAGCAGCTTGCTTGGCGGGATGCCGTACGAGCAGTACTTC.